The clone carrying this T cell receptor beta chain was counted many times. Antigen unknown. The junction does not match germline at one end; this may be a read error. TCRdb redid the calling of the reads with MiXCR, one entry per CDR3 protein. There are roughly 320,000 distinct CDR3 sequences in the sample; about 9.2% occur only once, and about 2.3% lies in the top ten. The sample originates from a study of T cell repertoires in cytomegalovirus infection. Turning to the study itself: Both a matching HLA type and CMV infection were indicated by public TCR beta signatures. Study findings and constraints: What dominated the ex vivo response were HLA-C-restricted CMV-specific TCR beta clonotypes. Accumulated public TCR beta family frequency recognized individuals carrying CMV together with the relevant HLA.

The CDR3 has 16 amino acids. CDR1 is SGHDT and CDR2 is YYEEEE in the germline V gene. This sequence was found in a human donor in good health (CMV status not recorded). Some clones in this sample may be carry-over from other donors' samples. The sequencing input was PBMCs. The gene calls are TRBV5-6 and TRBJ2-5; 9 bases line up with TRBD1. The CDR3: CASNLGTGPRQETQYF. The CDR3 DNA is TGTGCCAGCAACTTGGGGACAGGGCCCAGACAAGAGACCCAGTACTTC.